The clone carrying this T cell receptor beta chain showed up just a few times. The data originate from a study of blood T cell repertoires in COVID-19. Across the whole study: Sources were T cells, B-cell-depleted T cells, or PBMCs; the material itself was cDNA or gDNA.

CDR3 length: 13 residues. The germline V gene has CDR1 SGHAT and CDR2 FQNNGV. The V end lost 0 bases, the J end lost 7 bases, and 7 bases lay between the germline ends. Original processing notes: How many nucleated cells were present was estimated from reference gene primer amplification. Assay: immunoSEQ multiplex PCR; the TCRdb copy retains only in-frame clones and omits some. V, J and clone size derive from that table, while D and trimming were established from the DNA sequence. The top ten hold around 5.2% of the sample, which has roughly 250,000 clones, over 80% seen once. The sequencing sample was made of peripheral blood. The chain joins TRBV11-2 to TRBJ2-1; no firm D call. The sequence came from a human donor in a cohort sampled during active COVID-19. CDR3 sequence reads: CASSLDKENEQFF. Here the CDR3 DNA reads TGTGCCAGCAGCTTAGATAAAGAGAATGAGCAGTTCTTC.